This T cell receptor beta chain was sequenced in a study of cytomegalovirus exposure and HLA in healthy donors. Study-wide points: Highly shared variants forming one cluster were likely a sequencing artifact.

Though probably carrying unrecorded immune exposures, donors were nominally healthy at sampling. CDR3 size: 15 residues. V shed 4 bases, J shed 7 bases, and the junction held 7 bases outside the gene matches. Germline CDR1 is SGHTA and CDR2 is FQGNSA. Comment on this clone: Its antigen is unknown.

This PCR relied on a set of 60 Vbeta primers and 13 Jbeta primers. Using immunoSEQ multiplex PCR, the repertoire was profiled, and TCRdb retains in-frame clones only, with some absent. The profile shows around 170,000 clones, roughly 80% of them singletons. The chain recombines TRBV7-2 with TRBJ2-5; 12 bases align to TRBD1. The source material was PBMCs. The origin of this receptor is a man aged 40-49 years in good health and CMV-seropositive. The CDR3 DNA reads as TGTGCCAGCAGCTCAGGGACAGGGGGCATAGGGACCCAGTACTTC. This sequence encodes CASSSGTGGIGTQYF.